A selection of T cell receptor beta chains follows, all from one sample in a study of T-cell reconstitution after alpha-beta-depleted transplantation in children. TCRdb reprocessed the PCR reads with MiXCR, giving one entry per CDR3 protein. The table shows 17,000 or so distinct CDR3 sequences, with approximately 13% occurring only once. Sample: PBMCs, mostly from graft donor cells, taken 180 days after TCRalphabeta/CD19-depleted stem cell transplant. These receptors all come from a boy less than two years old who had a stem cell transplant for Wiskott-Aldrich syndrome, so the T cells may come from the graft donor. CDR3s leave out the opening cysteine and the closing phenylalanine or tryptophan. D genes are given only for firm matches.

V,J,D,CDR3
TRBV28,TRBJ1-5,-,ASSLIGKNQPQH
TRBV5-1,TRBJ2-3,TRBD2,ASSLGPGPITSGSLADTQY
TRBV29-1,TRBJ2-2,-,SGGDYTGELF
TRBV7-9,TRBJ2-1,-,ASGAGEISWQF
TRBV20-1,TRBJ2-6,-,SASRGHISGANVLT
TRBV18,TRBJ1-1,-,ASSPLQTMNTEAF
TRBV12-3/TRBV12-4,TRBJ2-3,TRBD1,ASSLALRGQGSDTQY
TRBV5-5,TRBJ2-2,-,ASSFLPSPGELF
TRBV7-2,TRBJ2-7,-,ASSLRVAYEQY
TRBV23-1,TRBJ2-7,-,ASSHPNRDSVYEQY
TRBV30,TRBJ2-1,TRBD2,AWTSGRDHNEQF
TRBV16,TRBJ2-1,-,ASSQGTYSYNEQF
TRBV28,TRBJ2-7,-,ASLGRTEQY
TRBV20-1,TRBJ2-5,-,SANDKETQY
TRBV20-1,TRBJ2-3,TRBD2,SASGRTSTDTQY
TRBV4-2,TRBJ2-3,TRBD2,ASSQDLGTSGGGGSDTQY
TRBV12-3/TRBV12-4,TRBJ2-5,-,ASTTRPRETQY
TRBV5-1,TRBJ2-2,TRBD2,ASSLLASGNTGELF
TRBV7-9,TRBJ1-5,TRBD1,ASSQDRGYNQPQH
TRBV11-3,TRBJ2-7,-,ASSSPSLVASYEQY
TRBV5-4,TRBJ2-5,TRBD1,ASRDPGQSQETQY
TRBV9,TRBJ2-1,-,ASSPGGPSYNEQF
TRBV5-1,TRBJ2-7,TRBD1,ASSDGQVSYEQY
TRBV20-1,TRBJ2-1,-,SAREGPLEQF
TRBV5-1,TRBJ1-2,TRBD1,ASSLNRGGSNSNYGYT
TRBV10-1,TRBJ2-3,TRBD2,ASSDPGLAGGITDTQY
TRBV18,TRBJ1-2,-,ASSLKGGGNYGYT
TRBV29-1,TRBJ2-3,-,SGDLVDTQY
TRBV10-3,TRBJ2-1,-,AIGTTGPIAGTYNEQF
TRBV20-1,TRBJ2-7,TRBD1,SAAGTGFSYEQY